A selection of T cell receptor beta chains follows, all from one sample in a study of cytomegalovirus exposure and HLA in healthy donors. Generated by immunoSEQ multiplex PCR, the TCRdb table keeps only in-frame clones and is missing some. The table includes tens of thousands of clones, about 93% detected once. Sequenced input: PBMCs. Every receptor here comes from a woman under 30 in good health and CMV-seropositive. The CDR3 runs from the conserved cysteine through the conserved F or W. The D gene is left open where the match is weak.

V: TRBV6-5; J: TRBJ2-3; D: TRBD2; DNA: TGTGCCAGCAGTCAACTAGCGAACGGGGGGACGCAGTATTTT; CDR3: CASSQLANGGTQYF
V: TRBV18; J: TRBJ1-1; D: TRBD1; DNA: TGTGCCAGCTCCAACAGGGGAACTGAAGCTTTCTTT; CDR3: CASSNRGTEAFF
V: TRBV9; J: TRBJ2-7; D: TRBD1; DNA: TGTGCCAGCAGCGTAGCTGGGCAGGGGGCCTACGAGCAGTACTTC; CDR3: CASSVAGQGAYEQYF
V: TRBV5-6; J: TRBJ2-3; D: .; DNA: TGTGCCAGCAGCTCAGGGGGGGATACGCAGTATTTT; CDR3: CASSSGGDTQYF
V: TRBV7-8; J: TRBJ2-7; D: .; DNA: TGTGCCAGCAGCACGAGGGGGAGCTACTACGAGCAGTACTTC; CDR3: CASSTRGSYYEQYF
V: TRBV7-8; J: TRBJ1-5; D: .; DNA: TGTGCCAGCAGCTTAGCGCGAGTGGGCAATCAGCCCCAGCATTTT; CDR3: CASSLARVGNQPQHF
V: TRBV4-2; J: TRBJ2-7; D: TRBD1; DNA: TGTGCCAGCAGTCCCGGGACAGGGGGCGAGCAGTACTTC; CDR3: CASSPGTGGEQYF
V: TRBV6-1; J: TRBJ1-5; D: .; DNA: TGTGCCAGCAGTGACAAGACAAGAAAGCAGCCCCAGCATTTT; CDR3: CASSDKTRKQPQHF
V: TRBV30; J: TRBJ2-1; D: TRBD1; DNA: TGTGCCTGCACCGGGACAGGGGCCTACAATGAGCAGTTCTTC; CDR3: CACTGTGAYNEQFF
V: TRBV29-1; J: TRBJ1-6; D: .; DNA: TGCAGCGTCGGCGGCGGGGGAAATTCACCCCTCCACTTT; CDR3: CSVGGGGNSPLHF
V: TRBV7-3; J: TRBJ2-3; D: .; DNA: TGTGCCAGCAGCTTAACCAGCGGGCGTTTCACAGATACGCAGTATTTT; CDR3: CASSLTSGRFTDTQYF
V: TRBV5-1; J: TRBJ2-1; D: .; DNA: TGCGCCAGCAGCACCCTAGCCTACAATGAGCAGTTCTTC; CDR3: CASSTLAYNEQFF
V: TRBV7-3; J: TRBJ2-7; D: TRBD1; DNA: TGTGCCAGCAGCCCGGGACAGTCCTACGAGCAGTACTTC; CDR3: CASSPGQSYEQYF
V: TRBV30; J: TRBJ1-2; D: TRBD1; DNA: TGTGCCTGGAGTGCGACAGGGGGCGGCTACACCTTC; CDR3: CAWSATGGGYTF
V: TRBV10-3; J: TRBJ1-2; D: TRBD1; DNA: TGTGCCACGTCTGAGGACAGGGGGTTGGCTGGCTACACCTTC; CDR3: CATSEDRGLAGYTF
V: TRBV9; J: TRBJ1-4; D: .; DNA: TGTGCCAGTTCCGGGGTACAAAACCCCACTTTTGAAAAACTGTTTTTT; CDR3: CASSGVQNPTFEKLFF
V: TRBV5-1; J: TRBJ2-1; D: .; DNA: TGCGCCAGCAGCTTGGGGGGCAGCAATGAGCAGTTCTTC; CDR3: CASSLGGSNEQFF
V: TRBV5-4; J: TRBJ2-7; D: .; DNA: TGTGCCAGCAGCCGGGGGGCGACCTACGAGCAGTACTTC; CDR3: CASSRGATYEQYF
V: TRBV30; J: TRBJ2-3; D: TRBD1; DNA: TGTGCCTGGAGATACAGGGGGTCTGTCTTTACAGATACGCAGTATTTT; CDR3: CAWRYRGSVFTDTQYF
V: TRBV27; J: TRBJ2-3; D: TRBD2; DNA: TGTGCCAGCAGTTTGTCCCTAGCGGGAGGGTCGGATACGCAGTATTTT; CDR3: CASSLSLAGGSDTQYF